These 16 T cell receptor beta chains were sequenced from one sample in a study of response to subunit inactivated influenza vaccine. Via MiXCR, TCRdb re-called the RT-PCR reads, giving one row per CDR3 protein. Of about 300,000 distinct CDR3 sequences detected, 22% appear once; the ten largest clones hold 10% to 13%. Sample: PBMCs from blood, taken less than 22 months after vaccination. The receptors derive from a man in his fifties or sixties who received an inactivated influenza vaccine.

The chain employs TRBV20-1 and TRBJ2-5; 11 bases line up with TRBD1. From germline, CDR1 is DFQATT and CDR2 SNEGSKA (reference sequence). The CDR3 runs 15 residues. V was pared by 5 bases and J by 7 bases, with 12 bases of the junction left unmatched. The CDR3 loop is CSAHAGTGGPTTQYF. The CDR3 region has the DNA TGCAGTGCTCACGCGGGGACAGGGGGGCCAACGACCCAGTACTTC.

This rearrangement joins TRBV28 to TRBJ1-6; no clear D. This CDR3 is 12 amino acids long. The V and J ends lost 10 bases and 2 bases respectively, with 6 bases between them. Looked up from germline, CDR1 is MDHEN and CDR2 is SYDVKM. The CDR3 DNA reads TGTGCCACCGCGGCCTATAATTCACCCCTCCACTTT. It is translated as CATAAYNSPLHF.

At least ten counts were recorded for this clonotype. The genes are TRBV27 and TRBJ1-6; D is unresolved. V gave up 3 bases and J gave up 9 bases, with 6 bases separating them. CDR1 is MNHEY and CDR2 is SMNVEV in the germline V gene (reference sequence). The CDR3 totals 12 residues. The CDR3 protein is CASSFISSPLHF. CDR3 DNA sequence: TGTGCCAGCAGTTTTATTTCTTCACCCCTCCACTTT.

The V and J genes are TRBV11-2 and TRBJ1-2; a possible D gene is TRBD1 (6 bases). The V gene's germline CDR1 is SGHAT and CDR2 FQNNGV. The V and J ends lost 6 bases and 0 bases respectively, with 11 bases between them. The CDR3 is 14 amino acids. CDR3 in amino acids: CASRGAIPNYGYTF. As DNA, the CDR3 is TGTGCCAGCAGGGGGGCAATTCCTAACTATGGCTACACCTTC.

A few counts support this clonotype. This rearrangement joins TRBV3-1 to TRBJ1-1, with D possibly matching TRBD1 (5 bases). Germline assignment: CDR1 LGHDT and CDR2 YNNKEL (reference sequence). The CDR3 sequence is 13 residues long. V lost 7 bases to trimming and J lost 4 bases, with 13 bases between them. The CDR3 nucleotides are TGTGCCAGCACCCCAAGCAGGGCCACTGAAGCTTTCTTT. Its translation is CASTPSRATEAFF. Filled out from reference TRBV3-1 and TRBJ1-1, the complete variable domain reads DTAVSQTPKYLVTQMGNDKSIKCEQNLGHDTMYWYKQDSKKFLKIMFSYNNKELIINETVPNRFSPKSPDKAHLNLHINSLELGDSAVYFCASTPSRATEAFFGQGTRLTVV.

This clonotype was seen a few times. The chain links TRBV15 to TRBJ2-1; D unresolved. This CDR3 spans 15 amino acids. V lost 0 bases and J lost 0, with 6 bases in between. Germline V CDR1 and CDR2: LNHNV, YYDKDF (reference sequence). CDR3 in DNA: TGTGCCACCAGCAGAGATGGGTACTCCTACAATGAGCAGTTCTTC. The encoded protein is CATSRDGYSYNEQFF.

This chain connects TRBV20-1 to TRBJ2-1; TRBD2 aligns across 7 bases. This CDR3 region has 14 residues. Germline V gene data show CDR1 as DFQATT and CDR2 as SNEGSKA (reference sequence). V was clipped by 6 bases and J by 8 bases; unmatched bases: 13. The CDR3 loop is CSATLGRGVDEQFF. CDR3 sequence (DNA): TGCAGTGCAACCCTAGGACGGGGGGTCGATGAGCAGTTCTTC.

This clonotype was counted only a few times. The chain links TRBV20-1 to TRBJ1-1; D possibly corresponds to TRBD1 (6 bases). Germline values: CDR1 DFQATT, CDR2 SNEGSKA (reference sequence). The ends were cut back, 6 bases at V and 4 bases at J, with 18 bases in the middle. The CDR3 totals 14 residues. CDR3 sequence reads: CSAQKGGRGTEAFF. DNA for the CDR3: TGCAGTGCCCAAAAAGGGGGGAGGGGCACTGAAGCTTTCTTT.

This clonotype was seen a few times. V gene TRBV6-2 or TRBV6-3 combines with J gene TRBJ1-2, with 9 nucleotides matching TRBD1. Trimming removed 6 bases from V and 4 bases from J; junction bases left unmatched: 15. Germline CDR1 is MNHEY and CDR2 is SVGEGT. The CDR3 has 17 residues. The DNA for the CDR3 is TGTGCCAGCAGCCCGGGACAGGGTATCTCGACTGTCTATGGCTACACCTTC. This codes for CASSPGQGISTVYGYTF.

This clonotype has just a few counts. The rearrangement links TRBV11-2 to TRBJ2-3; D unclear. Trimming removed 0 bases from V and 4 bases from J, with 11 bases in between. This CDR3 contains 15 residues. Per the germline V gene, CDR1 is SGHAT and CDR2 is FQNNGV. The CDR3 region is CASSLDGPRPDTQYF. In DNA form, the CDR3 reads TGTGCCAGCAGCTTAGACGGTCCCCGCCCAGATACGCAGTATTTT.

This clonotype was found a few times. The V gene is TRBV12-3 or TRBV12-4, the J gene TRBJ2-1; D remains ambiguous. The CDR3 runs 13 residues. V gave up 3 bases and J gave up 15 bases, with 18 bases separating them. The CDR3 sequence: CASSLGSTIPLFF. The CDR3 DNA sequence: TGTGCCAGCAGTTTGGGTAGCACTATCCCCCTGTTCTTC.

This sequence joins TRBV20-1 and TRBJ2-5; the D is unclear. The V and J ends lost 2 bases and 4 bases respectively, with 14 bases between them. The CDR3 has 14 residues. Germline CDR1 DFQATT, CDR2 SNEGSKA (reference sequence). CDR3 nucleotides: TGCAGTGCTAGACTCGGGCACCTCCTAGAGACCCAGTACTTC. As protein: CSARLGHLLETQYF.

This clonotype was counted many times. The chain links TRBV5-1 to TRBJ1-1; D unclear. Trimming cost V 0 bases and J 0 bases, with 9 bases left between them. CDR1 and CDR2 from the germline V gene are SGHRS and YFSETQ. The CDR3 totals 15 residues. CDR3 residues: CASSLAGQMNTEAFF. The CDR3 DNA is TGCGCCAGCAGCTTGGCGGGTCAGATGAACACTGAAGCTTTCTTT.

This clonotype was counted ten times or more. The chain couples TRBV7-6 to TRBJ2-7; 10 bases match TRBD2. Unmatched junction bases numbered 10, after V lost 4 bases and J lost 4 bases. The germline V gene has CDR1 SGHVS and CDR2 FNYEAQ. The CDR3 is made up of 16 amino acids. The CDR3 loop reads CASSSSPTSGYYEQYF. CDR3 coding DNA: TGTGCCAGCAGCTCTTCCCCGACTAGCGGGTATTACGAGCAGTACTTC.

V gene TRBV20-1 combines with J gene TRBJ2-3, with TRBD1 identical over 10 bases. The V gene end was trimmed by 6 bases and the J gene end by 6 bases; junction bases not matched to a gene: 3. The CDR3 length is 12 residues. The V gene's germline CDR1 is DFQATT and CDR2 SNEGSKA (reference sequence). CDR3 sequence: CSARQGADTQYF. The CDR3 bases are TGCAGTGCAAGACAGGGGGCCGATACGCAGTATTTT.

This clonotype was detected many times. The CDR3 is CASSLYREGNQPQHF. DNA of the CDR3: TGCGCCAGCAGCCTTTACAGGGAGGGCAATCAGCCCCAGCATTTT. The rearrangement links TRBV4-1 to TRBJ1-5, with D possibly TRBD1 on 6 matching bases. Deletions cut 4 bases from V and 2 bases from J, with 12 bases between. The CDR3 length is 15 residues. Germline V gene data show CDR1 as MGHRA and CDR2 as YSYEKL.